The clone carrying this T cell receptor (beta chain) was seen more than once but under ten times. Its antigen is undetermined. These data belong to a study of early T cells in non-severe SARS-CoV-2 infection. At the level of the study: From unsorted whole blood, bulk RNA was sequenced, and the chains remained unpaired.

The CDR3 has 14 amino acids. Looked up from germline, CDR1 is MNHNY and CDR2 is SVGAGI (reference sequence). V was clipped by 4 bases and J by 8 bases, with 14 bases between them. Regarding the study as a whole: Lookups in VDJdb leaned toward anti-spike CD8 responses and missed private and CD4 specificities.

The library protocol tagged individual cDNA molecules with unique molecular identifiers. TCRdb re-analysed the 5' RACE reads in MiXCR, keeping a single row per CDR3 protein. The profile shows some 57,000 distinct CDR3 sequences, roughly 12% of them singletons. The sequence came from an adult who was a healthcare worker with PCR-confirmed SARS-CoV-2 infection or an uninfected control (not recorded which). Material for sequencing was whole blood. The V call is TRBV6-6, the J call TRBJ1-4; D is ambiguous. CDR3 amino acids: CASSSFPSGEKLFF. The DNA for the CDR3 is TGTGCCAGCAGTTCCTTCCCGAGTGGCGAAAAACTGTTTTTT.